This TCR beta chain was captured by sequencing in a study of cytomegalovirus exposure and HLA in healthy donors. General study points: Cytomegalovirus association was assigned to some 160 TCR beta chains.

The table lists this clone with a few counts. What it binds is not known. In the PCR, 60 Vbeta and 13 Jbeta primers were used. The assay was immunoSEQ multiplex PCR, and TCRdb's table has in-frame clones only and misses some. Among around 300,000 clones listed, 72% were seen once. The CDR3 is 15 residues long. The V and J ends lost 2 bases and 2 bases respectively, with 12 bases between them. The germline V gene has CDR1 MRHNA and CDR2 SNTAGT. The sequenced sample was PBMCs. The V gene is TRBV6-4, the J gene TRBJ2-5; D unresolved. The sequence was collected from a female donor in good health and CMV-seronegative. The CDR3 DNA sequence: TGTGCCAGCAGTGACGGGCAGATAATACAAGAGACCCAGTACTTC. Translating it yields CASSDGQIIQETQYF.